The 30 T cell receptor beta chains presented below share a single source sample, sequenced in a study of beta chain features in type 1 diabetes. Reverse transcription of all isolated RNA meant that expressed TCRB transcripts were sequenced. Using immunoSEQ multiplex PCR, the repertoire was profiled, and TCRdb retains in-frame clones only, with some absent. Of 350,000 to 400,000 clones listed, approximately 16% are singletons. The material sequenced was naive CD4+ T cells from blood. The receptors derive from a woman between 18 and 29 years old in good health.

This clone has more than one count but fewer than ten. This rearrangement joins TRBV6-9 to TRBJ1-1, with 8 bases fitting TRBD1. J was trimmed by 6 bases and V by 1 base; bases with no gene match: 10. The CDR3 spans 16 residues. CDR1 MNHGY and CDR2 SVAAGI come from the germline V gene. This CDR3 is CASSYFQGALPAEAFF. CDR3 DNA: TGTGCCAGCAGTTATTTCCAGGGGGCCCTTCCCGCTGAAGCTTTCTTT.

The J gene is TRBJ2-7, the V gene TRBV30; TRBD1 agrees at 8 bases. Losses at the gene ends were 5 bases for V and 8 bases for J; bases not matched to a gene: 11. The CDR3 covers 13 residues. Germline loops: CDR1 GTSNPN, CDR2 SVGIG (reference sequence). The CDR3, as DNA: TGTGCCTGGGCCCAGGGGGCGGACGTAAAGCAGTACTTC. Translating it yields CAWAQGADVKQYF.

Points on this clone: It is unclear where the CDR3 begins or ends on the DNA, so no DNA is shown, and the CDR3 is as TCRdb lists it. This chain uses TRBV6-1 with TRBJ2-5; TRBD2, the D gene given by the table, was not confirmed from the DNA. Both ends counted, the CDR3 spans 13 residues. Germline V gives CDR1 MNHNS, CDR2 SASEGT. The CDR3 sequence is CASSSSYQETQYF.

The chain carries TRBV7-2 and TRBJ2-1; 8 positions agree with TRBD1. V gave up 10 bases and J gave up 4 bases; unmatched junction bases: 12. The germline CDR1 and CDR2 sequences are SGHTA and FQGNSA. The CDR3 length is 15 residues. The CDR3 region is CATERQGMGYNEQFF. The CDR3, as DNA: TGTGCCACGGAACGACAGGGGATGGGGTACAATGAGCAGTTCTTC. The variable domain in full, with the rest retrieved from reference TRBV7-2 and TRBJ2-1, is GAGVSQSPSNKVTEKGKDVELRCDPISGHTALYWYRQSLGQGLEFLIYFQGNSAPDKSGLPSDRFSAERTGGSVSTLTIQRTQQEDSAVYLCATERQGMGYNEQFFGPGTRLTVL.

The rearrangement joins TRBV9 to TRBJ1-1, with D unresolved. CDR1 is SGDLS and CDR2 is YYNGEE in the germline V gene. The CDR3 length is 13 residues. V lost 2 bases, J lost 5 bases, and 10 bases lay in between. The CDR3, as DNA: TGTGCCAGCAGCGTGAGAGATATTACTGAAGCTTTCTTT. It yields the protein CASSVRDITEAFF.

The genes are TRBV7-8 and TRBJ1-4, with a possible D match to TRBD1 (5 bases). Germline values: CDR1 SGHVS, CDR2 FQNEAQ. V gave up 0 bases and J gave up 8 bases, with 10 bases separating them. CDR3 length: 14 amino acids. The CDR3 DNA is TGTGCCAGCAGCTTAGCGCAGGGCGTGGAAAAACTGTTTTTT. This codes for CASSLAQGVEKLFF. Looking up the rest from reference TRBV7-8 and TRBJ1-4 gives the full variable domain: GAGVSQSPRYKVAKRGQDVALRCDPISGHVSLFWYQQALGQGPEFLTYFQNEAQLDKSGLPSDRFFAERPEGSVSTLKIQRTQQEDSAVYLCASSLAQGVEKLFFGSGTQLSVL.

This clone appeared a few times. As DNA, the CDR3 is TGCAGCGTTCGTGACTCTTTTCAAGGTGAAGCTTTCTTT. Translated, it gives CSVRDSFQGEAFF. This chain links TRBV29-1 with TRBJ1-1; no reliable D call. Per germline, CDR1 SQVTM and CDR2 ANQGSEA. V lost 5 bases, J lost 7 bases, and 17 bases lay in between. The CDR3 has 13 amino acids.

This clone was counted a few times. The V gene is TRBV18, the J gene TRBJ2-7; 7 bases are shared with TRBD1. V lost 3 bases to trimming and J lost 5 bases; unmatched junction nucleotides: 7. This CDR3 contains 14 residues. Germline values: CDR1 KGHSH, CDR2 LQKENI. CDR3 in DNA: TGTGCCAGCTCACCTCGGGACAGCCTCCACGAGCAGTACTTC. Translated, it gives CASSPRDSLHEQYF.

This clone was observed a handful of times. The rearrangement links TRBV7-9 to TRBJ2-5, with 9 bases that match TRBD2. The CDR3 runs to 15 residues. Losses at the gene ends were 7 bases for V and 4 bases for J; bases not matched to a gene: 10. Germline V gene sequence: CDR1 SEHNR, CDR2 FQNEAQ (reference sequence). For the CDR3, the DNA is TGTGCCAGCACCGCGAATAGCGGGAGTGGAGAGACCCAGTACTTC. Translating it yields CASTANSGSGETQYF.

There are a few counts of this clone. V usage is TRBV5-1 and J usage is TRBJ1-5; no reliable D call. Germline V gene sequence: CDR1 SGHRS, CDR2 YFSETQ. The CDR3 length is 15 residues. V lost 0 bases to trimming and J lost 4 bases, with 11 bases between them. The CDR3 protein is CASSLEAGANQPQHF. The CDR3 nucleotides are TGCGCCAGCAGCTTGGAGGCAGGCGCGAATCAGCCCCAGCATTTT.

The chain couples TRBV7-9 to TRBJ2-3; 13 bases are shared with TRBD2. Germline V gives CDR1 SEHNR, CDR2 FQNEAQ (reference sequence). The CDR3 has 16 residues. V trimming: 5 bases; J trimming: 3 bases; junction bases outside the gene matches: 5. CDR3 nucleotides: TGTGCCAGCAGCAGGACTAGCGGGAGTGTTACAGATACGCAGTATTTT. Residues: CASSRTSGSVTDTQYF.

The chain combines TRBV15 with TRBJ1-2; D call uncertain. V gave up 0 bases and J gave up 2 bases, with 7 bases separating them. Per the germline V gene, CDR1 is LNHNV and CDR2 is YYDKDF (reference sequence). CDR3 size: 14 residues. In nucleotides, the CDR3 is TGTGCCACCAGCAGAGATTTGCAGAACTATGGCTACACCTTC. It specifies CATSRDLQNYGYTF. Full variable domain (missing parts from reference TRBV15 and TRBJ1-2): DAMVIQNPRYQVTQFGKPVTLSCSQTLNHNVMYWYQQKSSQAPKLLFHYYDKDFNNEADTPDNFQSRRPNTSFCFLDIRSPGLGDTAMYLCATSRDLQNYGYTFGSGTRLTVV.

This rearrangement joins TRBV30 to TRBJ2-3; TRBD2 aligns across 7 bases. CDR1 is GTSNPN, CDR2 SVGIG, per germline (reference sequence). V trimming: 2 bases; J trimming: 4 bases; junction bases outside the gene matches: 6. The length of the CDR3 is 14 residues. The CDR3 DNA reads as TGTGCCTGGAGTTTGGGACTATCGGCAGATACGCAGTATTTT. It is translated as CAWSLGLSADTQYF.

The chain is built from TRBV6-5 and TRBJ2-3; D is perhaps TRBD2 (6 bases). This CDR3 has 14 amino acids. Trimming removed 5 bases at V and 2 bases at J, with 11 bases between. Looked up from germline, CDR1 is MNHEY and CDR2 is SVGAGI. CDR3 DNA: TGTGCCAGCAGTAGGACTAAGTTCACAGATACGCAGTATTTT. Residues: CASSRTKFTDTQYF.

This clone was picked up a small number of times. The chain joins TRBV18 to TRBJ1-5; 8 bases align to TRBD1. CDR1 and CDR2 from the germline V gene are KGHSH and LQKENI. Trimming took 0 bases from V and 2 from J; bases not matched to a gene: 3. The CDR3 is 16 amino acids. The CDR3 reads CASSPPTGGGNQPQHF. In DNA form, the CDR3 reads TGTGCCAGCTCACCACCTACAGGGGGTGGCAATCAGCCCCAGCATTTT.

This clone has only a few counts. The chain has TRBV7-9 and TRBJ2-7, with 7 bases lining up with TRBD2. The ends lost 1 base at V and 2 bases at J; junction bases unmatched: 8. The germline V gene encodes CDR1 SEHNR and CDR2 FQNEAQ (reference sequence). There are 16 residues in the CDR3. The CDR3 DNA reads as TGTGCCAGCAGCTTAGAATTCGCCGCGGGAGCCTACGAGCAGTACTTC. Its translation: CASSLEFAAGAYEQYF.

The J gene is TRBJ1-5, the V gene TRBV19, with D unclear. The length of the CDR3 is 14 residues. V was clipped by 7 bases and J by 0 bases, with 10 bases between them. Per the germline V gene, CDR1 is LNHDA and CDR2 is SQIVND (reference sequence). The CDR3 region is CASMGVYSNQPQHF. The CDR3 DNA reads as TGTGCCAGTATGGGAGTATATAGCAATCAGCCCCAGCATTTT.

The gene calls are TRBV7-9 and TRBJ1-1; D gene ambiguous. V shed 3 bases and J shed 7 bases, with 3 bases lying between them. CDR1 and CDR2 from the germline V gene are SEHNR and FQNEAQ (reference sequence). The CDR3 length is 10 residues. The CDR3 nucleotides read TGTGCCAGCAGCTTTAATGAAGCTTTCTTT. Its translation: CASSFNEAFF.

This clone was observed a few times. The J gene is TRBJ2-1, the V gene TRBV30, with a weak D call TRBD2 (5 bases). CDR1 and CDR2 (germline): GTSNPN, SVGIG (reference sequence). This CDR3 contains 14 residues. The ends were cut back, 2 bases at V and 5 bases at J, with 13 bases in the middle. CDR3 nucleotide sequence: TGTGCCTGGAGTCGGACTTGGACCAACAATGAGCAGTTCTTC. This gives the protein CAWSRTWTNNEQFF.

This clone has a handful of counts. This CDR3 is CASSLASGDYGYTF. As DNA, the CDR3 is TGTGCCAGCAGCTTAGCGAGCGGTGATTATGGCTACACCTTC. This chain connects TRBV7-9 to TRBJ1-2; D is undetermined. Germline V gives CDR1 SEHNR, CDR2 FQNEAQ (reference sequence). CDR3 size: 14 residues. The ends were cut back, 0 bases at V and 5 bases at J, with 10 bases in the middle.

V is TRBV29-1 and J is TRBJ1-5, with a weak D call TRBD1 (5 bases). V was trimmed by 6 bases and J by 3 bases, leaving 15 bases between them. Looked up from germline, CDR1 is SQVTM and CDR2 is ANQGSEA. CDR3 length equals 14 residues. The chain's CDR3 is CSVVYGGVNQPQHF. The CDR3 DNA sequence: TGCAGCGTCGTTTATGGAGGGGTCAATCAGCCCCAGCATTTT.

There are a few counts of this clone. DNA of the CDR3: TGTGCCAGCAGTGCAGGGACCTACGAGCAGTACTTC. Translating it yields CASSAGTYEQYF. This rearrangement joins TRBV25-1 to TRBJ2-7; D might be TRBD1 (5 bases). Looked up from germline, CDR1 is MGHDK and CDR2 is SYGVNS. V was trimmed by 4 bases and J by 2 bases, leaving 6 bases between them. The CDR3 has 12 amino acids.

This clone showed up just a few times. The sample holds other DNA sequences that translate to the same CDR3. V and J are TRBV7-2 and TRBJ1-2; TRBD1 agrees at 9 bases. The junction had 1 base not matched to a gene; V was cut back by 4 bases and J by 4 bases. CDR3 length equals 13 residues. The germline V gene encodes CDR1 SGHTA and CDR2 FQGNSA. CDR3 sequence reads: CASSSDRGYGYTF. CDR3 in DNA: TGTGCCAGCAGCTCGGACAGGGGCTATGGCTACACCTTC.

The chain carries TRBV4-3 and TRBJ2-1; weak D call: TRBD1 (6 bases). V lost 0 bases, J lost 0 bases, and 12 bases lay in between. Germline-derived CDR1 and CDR2 are LGHNA and YSLEER. The CDR3 is 17 amino acids. The DNA of the CDR3 is TGCGCCAGCAGCCAAGAAGGGACACACAGCTCCTACAATGAGCAGTTCTTC. Its translation is CASSQEGTHSSYNEQFF.

The V call is TRBV11-2, the J call TRBJ2-1; the match to TRBD1 covers 7 bases. CDR3 length: 14 amino acids. With 5 bases clipped from V and 6 bases from J, the junction kept 7 bases outside the gene matches. Germline V gene lookup returns CDR1 SGHAT and CDR2 FQNNGV. In nucleotides, the CDR3 is TGTGCCAGCAGCGTGACAGGGTCCGCCAATGAGCAGTTCTTC. Its translation: CASSVTGSANEQFF. Drawing the rest from reference TRBV11-2 and TRBJ2-1, the complete variable domain is EAGVAQSPRYKIIEKRQSVAFWCNPISGHATLYWYQQILGQGPKLLIQFQNNGVVDDSQLPKDRFSAERLKGVDSTLKIQPAKLEDSAVYLCASSVTGSANEQFFGPGTRLTVL.

The V and J genes are TRBV28 and TRBJ1-2, with 7 bases aligning to TRBD1. CDR1 is MDHEN, CDR2 SYDVKM, per germline. The trim removed 6 bases at V and 3 bases at J, leaving 7 bases unmatched. CDR3 length: 14 amino acids. CDR3 sequence (DNA): TGTGCCAGCAGCCAGGACAGGCTGGACTATGGCTACACCTTC. This gives the protein CASSQDRLDYGYTF.

The chain carries TRBV7-8 and TRBJ2-7, with a weak D call TRBD1 (6 bases). The CDR3 totals 16 residues. V lost 2 bases and J lost 1, with 15 bases in between. The germline V gene encodes CDR1 SGHVS and CDR2 FQNEAQ. This CDR3 is CASSLRAQGVSYEQYF. In nucleotides, the CDR3 is TGTGCCAGCAGCTTAAGGGCACAGGGCGTTTCCTACGAGCAGTACTTC.

The sample holds a few counts of this clone. V usage is TRBV19 and J usage is TRBJ2-3; 9 nucleotides line up with TRBD2. Germline CDR1 reads LNHDA; CDR2 reads SQIVND (reference sequence). The CDR3 is made up of 15 amino acids. J was trimmed by 4 bases and V by 9 bases; bases with no gene match: 11. CDR3 sequence (DNA): TGTGCCAGCCAGCCTTATAGCGGGAGCCCAGATACGCAGTATTTT. The encoded protein is CASQPYSGSPDTQYF. The full variable domain, rest sourced from reference TRBV19 and TRBJ2-3, is DGGITQSPKYLFRKEGQNVTLSCEQNLNHDAMYWYRQDPGQGLRLIYYSQIVNDFQKGDIAEGYSVSREKKESFPLTVTSAQKNPTAFYLCASQPYSGSPDTQYFGPGTRLTVL.

V is TRBV7-9 and J is TRBJ1-1, with TRBD1 matching 9 bases. This CDR3 has 13 residues. Germline CDR1 is SEHNR and CDR2 is FQNEAQ (reference sequence). V trimming: 11 bases; J trimming: 9 bases; junction bases outside the gene matches: 13. CDR3 protein: CAGKTGGAEKAFF. The CDR3 region has the DNA TGTGCCGGCAAAACAGGGGGCGCGGAAAAAGCTTTCTTT.

In this sample, this clone turned up a few times. The chain links TRBV5-4 to TRBJ2-7, with D possibly TRBD2 on 6 matching bases. Trimming removed 4 bases at V and 5 bases at J, with 16 bases between. CDR1 is SGHNT and CDR2 is YYREEE in the germline V gene (reference sequence). This CDR3 is 14 amino acids long. DNA for the CDR3: TGTGCCAGCAGCAGGGACTCCAATTCTAACGAGCAGTACTTC. Encoded protein: CASSRDSNSNEQYF.